This T cell receptor (beta chain) was captured by sequencing in a study of STAT5B mutations in CD4+ large granular lymphocyte leukemia. Per the study methods: Productive clonotypes were detectable down to 2.59 x 10-5 frequency. This table comes from immunoSEQ multiplex PCR, and its TCRdb copy is limited to in-frame clones, with some not included. The V and J calls and clone size come from that table; D and trimming were worked out from the DNA. This table holds around 30,000 clones, about two thirds found once. A remark on this clone: No antigen is known for it.

Study findings and constraints: Over 20% of private leukemic clonotypes occurred rarely in other patients' non-leukemic repertoires.

The specimen was CD4+ T cells from blood buffy coats. This receptor was obtained from a human donor in good health.

DNA of the CDR3: TGTGCCAGCAGTTTAACAGGGGCCAATTCACCCCTCCACTTT. Its protein product is CASSLTGANSPLHF. The chain links TRBV27 to TRBJ1-6; TRBD1 matches 7 bases. This CDR3 spans 14 amino acids. With 2 bases clipped from V and 7 bases from J, the junction kept 2 bases outside the gene matches. The germline CDR1 and CDR2 sequences are MNHEY and SMNVEV (reference sequence).